These 9 T cell receptor beta chains originate from one sample sequenced in a study of blood T cell repertoires in COVID-19. Generated by immunoSEQ multiplex PCR, the TCRdb table keeps only in-frame clones and is missing some. The sample records about 300,000 clones, about 85% being singletons. The sample taken for sequencing was PBMCs or T cells enriched from blood (not recorded which). These receptors were taken from a woman between 50 and 59 years old who had recovered from COVID-19.

The chain joins TRBV6-5 to TRBJ2-7; 10 bases are shared with TRBD1. The CDR3 is 14 amino acids. Germline V gives CDR1 MNHEY, CDR2 SVGAGI. V lost 6 bases to trimming and J lost 3 bases; unmatched junction nucleotides: 5. CDR3 DNA: TGTGCCAGCAGAGATGACAGGGGGCGCTACGAGCAGTACTTC. Protein product: CASRDDRGRYEQYF.

This chain connects TRBV7-9 to TRBJ2-2; 7 bases are shared with TRBD1. The CDR3 loop spans 14 amino acids. Germline lookup yields CDR1 SEHNR and CDR2 FQNEAQ (reference sequence). J gave up 6 bases and V 2 bases, and 3 bases lay outside the gene matches. The CDR3 loop is CASSLYQGAGELFF. CDR3 bases: TGTGCCAGCAGCTTATACCAGGGGGCCGGGGAGCTGTTTTTT.

The chain links TRBV6-1 to TRBJ2-7, with 7 bases fitting TRBD1. There are 15 residues in the CDR3. J was trimmed by 1 base and V by 2 bases; bases with no gene match: 5. Looked up from germline, CDR1 is MNHNS and CDR2 is SASEGT. CDR3 DNA sequence: TGTGCCAGCAGTGAAATTGACAGGGTGTCCTACGAGCAGTACTTC. This translates into CASSEIDRVSYEQYF.

In its sample, this clone was seen once. The V and J genes are TRBV2 and TRBJ2-3; 12 nucleotides agree with TRBD2. With 10 bases clipped from V and 5 bases from J, the junction kept 10 bases outside the gene matches. The CDR3 contains 15 residues. Germline V gene lookup returns CDR1 SNHLY and CDR2 FYNNEI. The CDR3 region is CATSTSGRSVDTQYF. CDR3 sequence (DNA): TGTGCCACCTCGACTAGCGGGAGAAGTGTAGATACGCAGTATTTT.

About this clone: Different DNA sequences within this sample yield the same CDR3. V usage is TRBV7-2 and J usage is TRBJ1-2, with D uncertain. The CDR3 runs 14 residues. V was pared by 0 bases and J by 0 bases, with 5 bases between. Germline V gives CDR1 SGHTA, CDR2 FQGNSA. The CDR3 bases are TGTGCCAGCAGCTTAGCCCTAGCTAACTATGGCTACACCTTC. Translating it yields CASSLALANYGYTF.

This chain joins TRBV2 and TRBJ1-1; D is unclear. The V and J ends lost 7 bases and 0 bases respectively, with 12 bases between them. Germline V gene data show CDR1 as SNHLY and CDR2 as FYNNEI. There are 14 residues in the CDR3. CDR3: CASMSTHMNTEAFF. CDR3 DNA: TGTGCCAGCATGTCGACTCACATGAACACTGAAGCTTTCTTT. The variable domain in full, completed from reference TRBV2 and TRBJ1-1, reads EPEVTQTPSHQVTQMGQEVILRCVPISNHLYFYWYRQILGQKVEFLVSFYNNEISEKSEIFDDQFSVERPDGSNFTLKIRSTKLEDSAMYFCASMSTHMNTEAFFGQGTRLTVV.

The chain recombines TRBV19 with TRBJ2-2, with TRBD2 matching over 9 bases. J lost 8 bases, V lost 3 bases, and 10 bases had no gene match. CDR1 and CDR2 (germline): LNHDA, SQIVND (reference sequence). The CDR3 length is 16 residues. CDR3 region: CASSMLAGGPRGELFF. CDR3 DNA sequence: TGTGCCAGTAGTATGCTCGCGGGAGGGCCTCGAGGGGAGCTGTTTTTT.

The chain couples TRBV6-2 or TRBV6-3 to TRBJ2-1; 8 bases fit TRBD2. The CDR3 has 14 residues. Germline CDR1 MNHEY, CDR2 SVGEGT. Trimming cost V 5 bases and J 3 bases; bases outside gene matches: 3. The CDR3 loop is CASSPTSGYNEQFF. CDR3 DNA: TGTGCCAGCAGTCCAACTAGCGGCTACAATGAGCAGTTCTTC.

J is TRBJ2-5 and V is TRBV3-1 (or the pseudogene TRBV3-2); 14 bases line up with TRBD2. Germline V gene lookup returns CDR1 LGHDT and CDR2 YNNKEL (reference sequence). The CDR3 is 14 amino acids. Losses at the gene ends were 6 bases for V and 3 bases for J; bases not matched to a gene: 0. The chain's CDR3 is CASRGLAGEETQYF. In nucleotides, the CDR3 is TGTGCCAGCAGGGGACTAGCGGGGGAAGAGACCCAGTACTTC.